Listed here are 23 T cell receptor beta chains from one sample, sequenced in a study of T cells expressing NK-cell markers. TCRdb re-called the 5' RACE reads; one entry per CDR3 protein, DNA not given. This sample contains under 600,000 distinct CDR3 sequences. The material sequenced was blood T cells: a sorted CD56 or NKG2C T cell subset, CD4+ or CD8+ T cells, or bulk PBMC T cells (not recorded which). These receptors were taken from a woman between 45 and 60 years old in good health.

V is TRBV7-6 and J is TRBJ2-3; TCRdb indicates TRBD1, and absent DNA this call remains unverified. CDR1 and CDR2 from the germline V gene are SGHVS and FNYEAQ. This CDR3 is built from 17 residues. CDR3 sequence: CASSLVGGLGSSNTQYF. Full variable domain (outside the CDR3, taken from reference TRBV7-6 and TRBJ2-3): GAGVSQSPRYKVTKRGQDVALRCDPISGHVSLYWYRQALGQGPEFLTYFNYEAQQDKSGLPNDRFSAERPEGSISTLTIQRTEQRDSAMYRCASSLVGGLGSSNTQYFGPGTRLTVL.

The rearrangement joins TRBV7-2 to TRBJ1-2; the TRBD1 assignment by TCRdb is unverifiable without DNA. From germline, CDR1 is SGHTA and CDR2 FQGNSA. There are 14 residues in the CDR3. The CDR3 here is CASSPPGGRGGYTF.

CDR3 residues: CASSTLGEGSNQPQHF. This chain joins TRBV19 and TRBJ1-5. The CDR3 is 16 residues long. The germline V gene has CDR1 LNHDA and CDR2 SQIVND (reference sequence).

V and J are TRBV3-1 and TRBJ2-5; TCRdb calls TRBD1, which cannot be checked without DNA. The germline CDR1 and CDR2 sequences are LGHDT and YNNKEL (reference sequence). CDR3 length: 14 amino acids. CDR3 amino acids: CASSEGQPFGAQYF.

This CDR3 is CATSRDPAGEETQYF. This chain links TRBV15 with TRBJ2-5. The CDR3 has 15 amino acids. The germline V gene has CDR1 LNHNV and CDR2 YYDKDF (reference sequence).

This sequence joins TRBV5-5 and TRBJ2-5; TCRdb designates TRBD1, a call that cannot be tested without DNA. Germline assignment: CDR1 SGHKS and CDR2 YYEKEE (reference sequence). The CDR3 sequence is 15 residues long. The CDR3: CASSFWDGTGETQYF.

The rearrangement links TRBV20-1 to TRBJ1-5. This CDR3 is 16 amino acids long. The germline V gene has CDR1 DFQATT and CDR2 SNEGSKA (reference sequence). CDR3 amino acids: CSAQKEQSWGNQPQHF.

This chain connects TRBV14 to TRBJ2-1; TCRdb gives TRBD1 as the D gene, but with no DNA this cannot be confirmed. The CDR3 is made up of 15 amino acids. Germline V lookup: CDR1 SGHDN, CDR2 FVKESK. Here the CDR3 reads CASSHRGGTYNEQFF. The whole variable domain, filled in from reference TRBV14 and TRBJ2-1, reads EAGVTQFPSHSVIEKGQTVTLRCDPISGHDNLYWYRRVMGKEIKFLLHFVKESKQDESGMPNNRFLAERTGGTYSTLKVQPAELEDSGVYFCASSHRGGTYNEQFFGPGTRLTVL.

CDR3 region: CAISESRGPGNTIYF. This sequence joins TRBV10-3 and TRBJ1-3; TCRdb's D call, TRBD1, is unchecked because there is no DNA. Germline-derived CDR1 and CDR2 are ENHRY and SYGVKD. The CDR3 totals 15 residues.

V is TRBV5-1 and J is TRBJ1-2; the D gene TCRdb calls, TRBD1, cannot be checked with no DNA. CDR3 size: 15 residues. Germline-derived CDR1 and CDR2 are SGHRS and YFSETQ. The CDR3 here is CASSQEGTGFYGYTF. The whole variable domain, filled in from reference TRBV5-1 and TRBJ1-2, reads KAGVTQTPRYLIKTRGQQVTLSCSPISGHRSVSWYQQTPGQGLQFLFEYFSETQRNKGNFPGRFSGRQFSNSRSEMNVSTLELGDSALYLCASSQEGTGFYGYTFGSGTRLTVV.

The V and J genes are TRBV20-1 and TRBJ2-4. Germline V gene lookup returns CDR1 DFQATT and CDR2 SNEGSKA (reference sequence). This CDR3 has 14 amino acids. CDR3 loop: CSVASGLAKNIQYF.

This chain joins TRBV24-1 and TRBJ2-3; lacking DNA, the TRBD1 call made by TCRdb goes unchecked. The CDR3 covers 13 residues. The V gene's germline CDR1 is KGHDR and CDR2 SFDVKD. The CDR3 loop is CATSVQGIHTQYF.

This sequence joins TRBV7-2 and TRBJ2-5; TCRdb's D gene call, TRBD1, goes unchecked for lack of DNA. The CDR3 is made up of 16 amino acids. Germline V CDR1 and CDR2: SGHTA, FQGNSA. This CDR3 reads CASSFNSGRGGETQYF.

The CDR3 sequence is CASSWPGQETKNIQYF. The chain is built from TRBV5-6 and TRBJ2-4; TCRdb's D call of TRBD1 is untestable without DNA. The CDR3 spans 16 residues. Germline V lookup: CDR1 SGHDT, CDR2 YYEEEE.

The CDR3 reads CASSQDHGQGGSYNEQFF. V and J are TRBV3-1 and TRBJ2-1; TCRdb's D call, TRBD1, is unchecked because there is no DNA. The CDR3 is 18 amino acids. CDR1 and CDR2 (germline): LGHDT, YNNKEL (reference sequence).

The CDR3 region is CATSAWGGTDTQYF. The J gene is TRBJ2-3, the V gene TRBV24-1; as DNA is missing, the TRBD2 call by TCRdb cannot be tested. Looked up from germline, CDR1 is KGHDR and CDR2 is SFDVKD. The CDR3 totals 14 residues.

The chain employs TRBV16 and TRBJ1-2. This CDR3 is 13 amino acids long. Looked up from germline, CDR1 is KGHSY and CDR2 is FQNENV. The CDR3 sequence is CASSQRVGVGYTF.

The genes are TRBV11-2 and TRBJ2-3; TCRdb designates TRBD2, a call that cannot be tested without DNA. The CDR3 is made up of 15 amino acids. Germline V gene sequence: CDR1 SGHAT, CDR2 FQNNGV. The CDR3 region is CASSLLGSGTDTQYF.

The chain has TRBV2 and TRBJ1-4; TCRdb's D gene call, TRBD1, goes unchecked for lack of DNA. The CDR3 is made up of 18 amino acids. CDR1 is SNHLY and CDR2 is FYNNEI in the germline V gene. CDR3 loop: CASSEGDSWDRGLEKLFF.

J is TRBJ2-5 and V is TRBV14; the TCRdb call, TRBD1, lacks DNA for checking. The CDR3 runs 13 residues. CDR1 is SGHDN and CDR2 is FVKESK in the germline V gene. This CDR3 reads CASSRRGEETQYF. The full variable domain, its missing parts supplied by reference TRBV14 and TRBJ2-5, is EAGVTQFPSHSVIEKGQTVTLRCDPISGHDNLYWYRRVMGKEIKFLLHFVKESKQDESGMPNNRFLAERTGGTYSTLKVQPAELEDSGVYFCASSRRGEETQYFGPGTRLLVL.

V and J are TRBV7-9 and TRBJ2-7. CDR3 length equals 14 residues. Germline CDR1 is SEHNR and CDR2 is FQNEAQ (reference sequence). The CDR3 reads CASSLAGVGYEQYF.

This chain uses TRBV2 with TRBJ2-7; TCRdb lists TRBD1, though no DNA is available to test this call. Germline V CDR1 and CDR2: SNHLY, FYNNEI. CDR3 length: 14 residues. The CDR3 reads CATNAEGVSYEQYF.

The CDR3 here is CASSLYDGALPSYEQYF. This chain joins TRBV28 and TRBJ2-7; lacking DNA, the TRBD2 call made by TCRdb goes unchecked. The germline V gene encodes CDR1 MDHEN and CDR2 SYDVKM. This CDR3 is built from 17 residues. The variable domain in full, completed from reference TRBV28 and TRBJ2-7, reads DVKVTQSSRYLVKRTGEKVFLECVQDMDHENMFWYRQDPGLGLRLIYFSYDVKMKEKGDIPEGYSVSREKKERFSLILESASTNQTSMYLCASSLYDGALPSYEQYFGPGTRLTVT.